The 5 T cell receptor beta chains given below trace back to one sample, sequenced in a study of cytomegalovirus exposure and HLA in healthy donors. The primer mix had 60 Vbeta and 13 Jbeta primers. This table comes from immunoSEQ multiplex PCR, and its TCRdb copy is limited to in-frame clones, with some not included. Here the sample spans approximately 150,000 clones, about 74% being singletons. The specimen sequenced was PBMCs. The receptors come from a woman aged 55 to 70 in good health and CMV-seronegative.

CDR3 DNA: TGTGCCAGCAGTTGGGACAGTGGCGGCTATGGCTACACCTTC. Protein: CASSWDSGGYGYTF. The chain employs TRBV6-1 and TRBJ1-2; TRBD1 matches at 7 bases. There are 14 residues in the CDR3. CDR1 is MNHNS, CDR2 SASEGT, per germline. V trimming: 5 bases; J trimming: 4 bases; junction bases outside the gene matches: 7.

The rearrangement links TRBV14 to TRBJ2-1; no clear D. Germline CDR1 is SGHDN and CDR2 is FVKESK. The CDR3 totals 12 residues. Trimming pared 3 bases from V and 9 bases from J, leaving 9 bases between. CDR3 in DNA: TGTGCCAGCAGCCATCTAGTGCCTGAGCAGTTCTTC. As protein: CASSHLVPEQFF. The full variable domain, its missing parts supplied by reference TRBV14 and TRBJ2-1, is EAGVTQFPSHSVIEKGQTVTLRCDPISGHDNLYWYRRVMGKEIKFLLHFVKESKQDESGMPNNRFLAERTGGTYSTLKVQPAELEDSGVYFCASSHLVPEQFFGPGTRLTVL.

This rearrangement joins TRBV30 to TRBJ2-3, with D uncertain. The V gene's germline CDR1 is GTSNPN and CDR2 SVGIG (reference sequence). V lost 0 bases to trimming and J lost 6 bases, with 7 bases between them. The CDR3 totals 12 residues. This CDR3 reads CAWSVSPDTQYF. CDR3 coding DNA: TGTGCCTGGAGTGTATCCCCGGATACGCAGTATTTT.

The rearrangement links TRBV7-6 to TRBJ1-3; no clear D. CDR3 length equals 14 residues. Per germline, CDR1 SGHVS and CDR2 FNYEAQ. V lost 3 bases to trimming and J lost 2 bases, with 8 bases between them. The CDR3: CASSFSVPGNTIYF. DNA for the CDR3: TGTGCCAGCAGCTTCTCAGTCCCTGGAAACACCATATATTTT.

This clone was seen a handful of times. This sequence joins TRBV18 and TRBJ2-2; 14 bases map to TRBD2. CDR3 size: 18 residues. The germline gives CDR1 KGHSH, CDR2 LQKENI. V was clipped by 6 bases and J by 6 bases; unmatched bases: 12. The CDR3 DNA reads as TGTGCCAGCTCGCAGCTGCCGGGACTAGCGGGAGACGCCGGGGAGCTGTTTTTT. Protein sequence: CASSQLPGLAGDAGELFF.